Listed below are T cell receptor beta chains from one sample, sequenced in a study of T cells in localized non-small cell lung cancer. The method was immunoSEQ multiplex PCR; TCRdb's version includes in-frame clones alone and lacks a portion of them. The profile shows around 28,000 clones, 80% to 90% of them singletons. This specimen consisted of peripheral blood, obtained before any cancer treatment. The receptors here all came from a woman between 18 and 50 years old with stage I lung adenocarcinoma. The CDR3 runs from the conserved cysteine through the conserved F or W. The order of the fields is V gene, clone size, J gene, D gene, CDR3 DNA, CDR3 protein. A D gene is named only where the DNA matches it firmly. Not every row has a clone size; where given, it reads once, few, many or a size class.

>TRBV9|few|TRBJ2-7|.
TGTGCCAGCAGCCCCGATGATTCGAATACCGAGCAGTACTTC
CASSPDDSNTEQYF
>TRBV2|.|TRBJ2-5|.
TGTGCCAGCAAAAGGGCCATGGGAGAGACCCAGTACTTC
CASKRAMGETQYF
>TRBV19|once|TRBJ1-1|.
TGTGCCAGTAGCGCCGGGACCTTGAACACTGAAGCTTTCTTT
CASSAGTLNTEAFF
>TRBV5-1|.|TRBJ1-1|.
TGCGCCAGCAGCTTGGGACACTCGAACACTGAAGCTTTCTTT
CASSLGHSNTEAFF
>TRBV9|few|TRBJ2-3|.
TGTGCCAGCAGCCTAAACACAGATACGCAGTATTTT
CASSLNTDTQYF
>TRBV11-2|.|TRBJ2-7|.
TGTGCCAGCAGCCGAGTCAAGGATCGGTACGAGCAGTACTTC
CASSRVKDRYEQYF
>TRBV14|once|TRBJ2-1|TRBD2
TGTGCCAGCAGCCAGAATAGCGGGAGTCTTAGCTCCTACAATGAGCAGTTCTTC
CASSQNSGSLSSYNEQFF
>TRBV10-3|.|TRBJ2-3|.
TGTGCCATCAGTTGGTCTTTTCTCAGGAGCGGGTCTTCTGCGGATACGCAGTATTTT
CAISWSFLRSGSSADTQYF
>TRBV5-1|once|TRBJ2-1|.
TGCGCCAGCAGCTTGGAGGGAAGGCAGTTCTTC
CASSLEGRQFF
>TRBV6-6|.|TRBJ1-1|.
TGTGCCAGCAGTTACTCTTGGCAGGAGAACACTGAAGCTTTCTTT
CASSYSWQENTEAFF
>TRBV28|once|TRBJ1-1|TRBD1
TGTGCCAGCAGTTCGACAGGGTCGAACACTGAAGCTTTCTTT
CASSSTGSNTEAFF
>TRBV6-5|.|TRBJ1-1|.
TGTGCCAGCAGTGAACCCGGGGGAGGGGGTGAAGCTTTCTTT
CASSEPGGGGEAFF
>TRBV19|.|TRBJ2-5|TRBD1
TGTGCCAGTAGTTCCTTGACAGGGAACCAAGAGACCCAGTACTTC
CASSSLTGNQETQYF
>TRBV6-1|.|TRBJ2-1|TRBD1
TGTGCCAGCAGCCTACAGGGGAGTAGCTACAATGAGCAGTTCTTC
CASSLQGSSYNEQFF
>TRBV18|.|TRBJ2-7|TRBD1
TGTGCCAGCTCACCAGGGACAGCATACGAGCAGTACTTC
CASSPGTAYEQYF
>TRBV25-1|.|TRBJ1-2|.
TGTGCCAGCAGTGAATTGCTTACTGGCTACACCTTC
CASSELLTGYTF
>TRBV10-3|.|TRBJ2-3|TRBD2
TGTGCCATCAGCCCGGGACTAGCAACCACAGATACGCAGTATTTT
CAISPGLATTDTQYF
>TRBV7-3|.|TRBJ2-3|.
TGTGCCAGCAGCTTCGGGGATACGCAGTATTTT
CASSFGDTQYF
>TRBV27|.|TRBJ2-5|TRBD1
TGTGCCAGCAGACTTCAGGGACAGGGGGTAGAGACCCAGTACTTC
CASRLQGQGVETQYF
>TRBV12-5|.|TRBJ2-2|TRBD2
TGTGCTAGTGCCCTCGAGAGGGCTCTAACTAGCGGGAGAGTTAACACCGGGGAGCTGTTTTTT
CASALERALTSGRVNTGELFF
>TRBV9|.|TRBJ1-1|TRBD1
TGTGCCAGCAGCCCTATGCCGGGACAGGGAGGTGCTGAAGCTTTCTTT
CASSPMPGQGGAEAFF
>TRBV25-1|once|TRBJ1-1|.
TGTGCCAGCTCCACCCAAGTGAACACTGAAGCTTTCTTT
CASSTQVNTEAFF
>TRBV5-1|once|TRBJ2-7|TRBD2
TGCGCCAGCAGCTTGTCTACCCTCACTAGCGGATTCTCCTACGAGCAGTACTTC
CASSLSTLTSGFSYEQYF